Below are 12 T cell receptor beta chains sequenced from a single sample in a study of blood T cell repertoires in COVID-19. Repertoires were generated with immunoSEQ multiplex PCR, while TCRdb's copy carries only in-frame clones and drops some. The repertoire holds around 94,000 clones, with around nine tenths as singletons. The sequenced sample was peripheral blood. Source of these receptors: a man aged 80 or over with acute or convalescent COVID-19.

In this sample, this clone turned up a few times. The sample contains more than one DNA sequence encoding this CDR3. The V and J genes are TRBV3-1 (or the pseudogene TRBV3-2) and TRBJ1-5; D call uncertain. Trimming removed 1 base from V and 4 bases from J, with 5 bases in between. CDR3 length: 13 residues. Germline assignment: CDR1 LGHDT and CDR2 YNNKEL (reference sequence). The CDR3 reads CASSQAVNQPQHF. In DNA form, the CDR3 reads TGTGCCAGCAGCCAAGCTGTAAATCAGCCCCAGCATTTT.

This chain uses TRBV19 with TRBJ1-1; D uncertain. Trimming left V 0 bases short and J 1 base short, with 9 bases between. The CDR3 totals 15 residues. Germline V lookup: CDR1 LNHDA, CDR2 SQIVND (reference sequence). The CDR3 spells CASSIDGRPNTEAFF. The CDR3 coding sequence is TGTGCCAGTAGTATAGACGGGAGACCGAACACTGAAGCTTTCTTT.

The chain is built from TRBV29-1 and TRBJ1-1; 9 bases are shared with TRBD1. This CDR3 has 13 residues. Per the germline V gene, CDR1 is SQVTM and CDR2 is ANQGSEA. Losses at the gene ends were 7 bases for V and 5 bases for J; bases not matched to a gene: 8. CDR3 sequence reads: CSARQGDITEAFF. The CDR3 region has the DNA TGCAGCGCCCGACAGGGGGATATTACTGAAGCTTTCTTT.

The V gene is TRBV7-2, the J gene TRBJ1-1; the D is unclear. The length of the CDR3 is 13 residues. V dropped 1 base and J dropped 5 bases, with 8 bases sitting between them. Germline V CDR1 and CDR2: SGHTA, FQGNSA. CDR3 region: CASSLERWTEAFF. For the CDR3, the DNA is TGTGCCAGCAGCTTAGAACGGTGGACTGAAGCTTTCTTT.

The rearrangement links TRBV19 to TRBJ2-1; 7 nucleotides line up with TRBD1. V was pared by 4 bases and J by 1 base, with 1 base of the junction left unmatched. Germline V gene data show CDR1 as LNHDA and CDR2 as SQIVND (reference sequence). The CDR3 length is 14 residues. CDR3 loop: CASSRDRSYNEQFF. The CDR3 DNA reads as TGTGCCAGTAGTAGGGACAGATCCTACAATGAGCAGTTCTTC.

This clone was seen more than once but under ten times. The rearrangement uses TRBV11-2 and TRBJ2-7; 8 bases fit TRBD1. Unmatched junction bases numbered 12, after V lost 1 base and J lost 4 bases. The CDR3 loop spans 17 amino acids. CDR1 is SGHAT and CDR2 is FQNNGV in the germline V gene. CDR3 coding DNA: TGTGCCAGCAGCTTAGGCAGGGGGCGTAGTATCGGTTACGAGCAGTACTTC. It yields the protein CASSLGRGRSIGYEQYF.

The rearrangement joins TRBV5-1 to TRBJ2-3, with 12 nucleotides matching TRBD1. Trimming cost V 5 bases and J 5 bases; bases outside gene matches: 6. From germline, CDR1 is SGHRS and CDR2 YFSETQ. The CDR3 has 15 amino acids. The CDR3 DNA is TGCGCCAGCAGTTACGGGACAGGGGGCAAAGATACGCAGTATTTT. As protein: CASSYGTGGKDTQYF.

This chain links TRBV4-2 with TRBJ2-1; 9 nucleotides align to TRBD2. The CDR3 loop spans 16 amino acids. Germline CDR1 is LGHNA and CDR2 is YNFKEQ. The V gene end was trimmed by 0 bases and the J gene end by 7 bases; junction bases not matched to a gene: 7. CDR3 sequence (DNA): TGTGCCAGCAGCCAAGAAGCGGGAGGAGGTGGAAATGAGCAGTTCTTC. This gives the protein CASSQEAGGGGNEQFF.

The chain uses TRBV6-5 and TRBJ1-1; maybe TRBD1 (6 bases). V shed 5 bases and J shed 1 base, with 14 bases lying between them. The CDR3 has 15 residues. Germline values: CDR1 MNHEY, CDR2 SVGAGI. The CDR3 nucleotides read TGTGCCAGCAGTCCGCAACGGACAGAGAACACTGAAGCTTTCTTT. Its protein product is CASSPQRTENTEAFF.

The genes are TRBV28 and TRBJ1-5; D is perhaps TRBD1 (5 bases). The CDR3 covers 16 residues. Trimming took 2 bases from V and 0 from J, leaving 11 bases between them. From germline, CDR1 is MDHEN and CDR2 SYDVKM. This CDR3 is CASSLLGDYSNQPQHF. The DNA of the CDR3 is TGTGCCAGCAGTTTACTAGGGGACTATAGCAATCAGCCCCAGCATTTT.

The sample holds a few counts of this clone. Other DNA sequences in this sample translate to the same CDR3. The rearrangement uses TRBV4-3 and TRBJ2-2, with a weak D call TRBD1 (6 bases). Trimming stripped 0 bases from V and 3 bases from J, with 8 bases between. This CDR3 has 15 amino acids. The germline V gene encodes CDR1 LGHNA and CDR2 YSLEER. DNA of the CDR3: TGCGCCAGCAGCCAAGAGGCAGGGGACACCGGGGAGCTGTTTTTT. Translated, it gives CASSQEAGDTGELFF.

This chain uses TRBV7-3 with TRBJ2-7; D is possibly TRBD1 (8 bases). The CDR3 has 14 amino acids. Germline loops: CDR1 SGHTA, CDR2 FQGTGA. V was pared by 5 bases and J by 6 bases, with 17 bases between. Here the CDR3 DNA reads TGTGCCAGCAGCCCGGGGGGACAGGTTCGCGAGCAGTACTTC. The encoded protein is CASSPGGQVREQYF.